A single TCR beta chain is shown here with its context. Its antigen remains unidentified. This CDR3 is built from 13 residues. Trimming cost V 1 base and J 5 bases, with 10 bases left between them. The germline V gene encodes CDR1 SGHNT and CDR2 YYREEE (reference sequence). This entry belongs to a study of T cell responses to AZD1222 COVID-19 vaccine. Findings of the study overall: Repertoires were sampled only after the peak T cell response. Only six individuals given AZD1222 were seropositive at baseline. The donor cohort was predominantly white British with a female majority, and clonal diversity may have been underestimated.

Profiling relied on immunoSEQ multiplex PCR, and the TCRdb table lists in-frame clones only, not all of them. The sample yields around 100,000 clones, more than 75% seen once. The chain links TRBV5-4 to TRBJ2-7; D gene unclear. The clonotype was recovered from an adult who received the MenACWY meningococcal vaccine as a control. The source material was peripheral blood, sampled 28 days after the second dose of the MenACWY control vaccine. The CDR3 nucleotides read TGTGCCAGCAGCTTGATTGCTCTGGACGAGCAGTACTTC. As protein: CASSLIALDEQYF.